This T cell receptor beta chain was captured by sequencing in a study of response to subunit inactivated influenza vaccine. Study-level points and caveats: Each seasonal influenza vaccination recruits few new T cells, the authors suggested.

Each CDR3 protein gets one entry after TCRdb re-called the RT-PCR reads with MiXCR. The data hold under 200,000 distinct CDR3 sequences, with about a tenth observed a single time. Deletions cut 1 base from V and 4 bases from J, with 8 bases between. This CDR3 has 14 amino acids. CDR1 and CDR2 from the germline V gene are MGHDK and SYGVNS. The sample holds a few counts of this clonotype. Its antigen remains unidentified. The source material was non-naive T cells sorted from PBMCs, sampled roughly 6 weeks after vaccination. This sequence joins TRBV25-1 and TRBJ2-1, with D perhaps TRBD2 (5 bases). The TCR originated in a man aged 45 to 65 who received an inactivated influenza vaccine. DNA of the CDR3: TGTGCCAGCAGTGAATGGACTCCTTACAATGAGCAGTTCTTC. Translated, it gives CASSEWTPYNEQFF.